In this sample, the clone carrying this T cell receptor (beta chain) turned up a few times. The CDR3 is 11 residues long. Trimming removed 5 bases at V and 10 bases at J, with 11 bases between. This specimen comes from a study of blood T cell repertoires in COVID-19. As for the study in general: COVID-19 samples collected from the United States, Italy and Spain covered acute and convalescent phases. The analysed material was cDNA or gDNA that came from T cells, B-cell-depleted T cells, or PBMCs.

Per the original data handling: The assay estimated nucleated cells by amplifying reference gene primers. The method was immunoSEQ multiplex PCR; TCRdb's version includes in-frame clones alone and lacks a portion of them. V, J and clone size derive from that table, while D and trimming were established from the DNA sequence. Among some 160,000 clones listed, 78% were seen once. This TCR came from an elderly woman with acute or convalescent COVID-19. The specimen sequenced was peripheral blood. The chain has TRBV12-3 or TRBV12-4 and TRBJ1-1; D gene uncertain. The CDR3 sequence: CASSPTVGAFF. DNA of the CDR3: TGTGCCAGCAGTCCCACGGTTGGAGCTTTCTTT.